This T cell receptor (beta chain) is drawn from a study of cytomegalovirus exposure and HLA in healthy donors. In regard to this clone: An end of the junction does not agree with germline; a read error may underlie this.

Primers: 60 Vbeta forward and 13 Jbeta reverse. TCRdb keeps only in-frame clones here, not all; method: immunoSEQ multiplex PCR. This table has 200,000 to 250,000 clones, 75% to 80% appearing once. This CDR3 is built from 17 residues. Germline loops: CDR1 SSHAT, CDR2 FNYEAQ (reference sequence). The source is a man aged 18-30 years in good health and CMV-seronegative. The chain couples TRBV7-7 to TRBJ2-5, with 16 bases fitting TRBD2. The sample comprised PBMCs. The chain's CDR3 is CASSLGGLAGGPETQYF. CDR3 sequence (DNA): TGTGCTAGCAGCTTAGGGGGACTAGCGGGAGGGCCGGAGACCCAGTACTTC.